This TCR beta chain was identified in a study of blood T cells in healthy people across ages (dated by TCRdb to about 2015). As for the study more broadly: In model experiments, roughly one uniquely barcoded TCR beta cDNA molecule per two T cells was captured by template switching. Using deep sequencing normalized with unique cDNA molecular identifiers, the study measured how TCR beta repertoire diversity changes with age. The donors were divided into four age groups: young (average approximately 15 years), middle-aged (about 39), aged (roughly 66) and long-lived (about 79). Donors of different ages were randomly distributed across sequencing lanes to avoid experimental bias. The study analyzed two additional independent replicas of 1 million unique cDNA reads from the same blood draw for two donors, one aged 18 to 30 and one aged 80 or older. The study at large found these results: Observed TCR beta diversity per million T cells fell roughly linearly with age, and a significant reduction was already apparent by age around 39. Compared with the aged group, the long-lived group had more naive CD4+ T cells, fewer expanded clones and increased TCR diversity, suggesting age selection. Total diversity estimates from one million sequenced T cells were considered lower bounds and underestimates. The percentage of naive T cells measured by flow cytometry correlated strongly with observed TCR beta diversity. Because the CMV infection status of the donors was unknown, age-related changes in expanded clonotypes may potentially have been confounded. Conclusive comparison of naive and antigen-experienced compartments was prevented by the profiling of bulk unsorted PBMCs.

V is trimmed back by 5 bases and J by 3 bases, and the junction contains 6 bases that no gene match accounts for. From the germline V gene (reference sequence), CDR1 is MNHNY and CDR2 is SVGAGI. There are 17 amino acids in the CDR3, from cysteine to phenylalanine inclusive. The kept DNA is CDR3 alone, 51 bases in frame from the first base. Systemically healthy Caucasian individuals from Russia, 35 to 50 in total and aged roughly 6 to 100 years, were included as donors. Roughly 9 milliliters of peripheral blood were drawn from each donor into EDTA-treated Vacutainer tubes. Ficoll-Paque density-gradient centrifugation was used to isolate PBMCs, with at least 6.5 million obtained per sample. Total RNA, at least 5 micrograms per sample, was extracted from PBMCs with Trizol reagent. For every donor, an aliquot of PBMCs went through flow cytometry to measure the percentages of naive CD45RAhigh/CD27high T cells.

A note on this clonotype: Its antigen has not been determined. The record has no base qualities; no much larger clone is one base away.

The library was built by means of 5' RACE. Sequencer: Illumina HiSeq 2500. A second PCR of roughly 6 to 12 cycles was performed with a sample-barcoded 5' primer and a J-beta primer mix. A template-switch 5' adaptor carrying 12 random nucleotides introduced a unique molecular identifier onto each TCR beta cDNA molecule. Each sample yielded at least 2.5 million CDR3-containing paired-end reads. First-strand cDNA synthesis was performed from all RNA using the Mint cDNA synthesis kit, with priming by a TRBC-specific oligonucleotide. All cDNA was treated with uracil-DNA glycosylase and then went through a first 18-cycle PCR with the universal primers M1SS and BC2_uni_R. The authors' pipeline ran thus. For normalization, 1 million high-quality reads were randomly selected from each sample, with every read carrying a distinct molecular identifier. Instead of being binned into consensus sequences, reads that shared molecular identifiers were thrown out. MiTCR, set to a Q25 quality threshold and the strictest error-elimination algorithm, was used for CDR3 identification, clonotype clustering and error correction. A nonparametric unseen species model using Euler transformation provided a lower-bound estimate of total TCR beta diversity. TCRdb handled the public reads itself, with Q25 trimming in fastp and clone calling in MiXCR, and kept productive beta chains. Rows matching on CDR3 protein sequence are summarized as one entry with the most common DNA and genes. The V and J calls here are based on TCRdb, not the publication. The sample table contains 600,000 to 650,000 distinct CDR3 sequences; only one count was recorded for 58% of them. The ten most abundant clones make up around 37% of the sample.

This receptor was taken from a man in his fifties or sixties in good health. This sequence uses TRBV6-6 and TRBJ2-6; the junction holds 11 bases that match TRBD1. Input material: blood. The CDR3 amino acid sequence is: CASSKRTGGLGANVLTF. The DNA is TGTGCCAGCAGTAAACGGACAGGGGGCCTTGGGGCCAACGTCCTGACTTTC.